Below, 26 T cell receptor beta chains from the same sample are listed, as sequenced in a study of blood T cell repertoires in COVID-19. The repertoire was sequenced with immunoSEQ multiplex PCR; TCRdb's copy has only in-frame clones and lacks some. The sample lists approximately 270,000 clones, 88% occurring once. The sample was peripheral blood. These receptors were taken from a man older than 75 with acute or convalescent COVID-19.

The CDR3 sequence: CAATGGGIGYEQYF. The CDR3 DNA follows: TGTGCCGCGACGGGGGGTGGGATTGGGTACGAGCAGTACTTC. V and J are TRBV6-5 and TRBJ2-7; 7 nucleotides match TRBD2. V shed 11 bases, J shed 4 bases, and the junction held 14 bases outside the gene matches. From germline, CDR1 is MNHEY and CDR2 SVGAGI. The CDR3 extends over 14 amino acids.

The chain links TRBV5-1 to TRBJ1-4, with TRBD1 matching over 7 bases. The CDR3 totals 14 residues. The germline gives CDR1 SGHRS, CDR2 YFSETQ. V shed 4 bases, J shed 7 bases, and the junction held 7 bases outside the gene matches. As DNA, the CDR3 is TGCGCCAGCAGCCCCGGGACAGATCTTGAAAAACTGTTTTTT. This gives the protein CASSPGTDLEKLFF.

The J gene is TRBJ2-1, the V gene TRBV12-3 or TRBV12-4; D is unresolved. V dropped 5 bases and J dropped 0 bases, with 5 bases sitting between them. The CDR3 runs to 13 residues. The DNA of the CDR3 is TGTGCCAGCAGTCTTAGCTCCTACAATGAGCAGTTCTTC. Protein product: CASSLSSYNEQFF.

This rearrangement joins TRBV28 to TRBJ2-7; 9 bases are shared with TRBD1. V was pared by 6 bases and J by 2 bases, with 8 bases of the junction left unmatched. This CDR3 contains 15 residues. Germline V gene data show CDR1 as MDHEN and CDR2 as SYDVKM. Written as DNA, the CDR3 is TGTGCCAGCAGAACCGGGACAGGGACCGCCTACGAGCAGTACTTC. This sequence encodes CASRTGTGTAYEQYF.

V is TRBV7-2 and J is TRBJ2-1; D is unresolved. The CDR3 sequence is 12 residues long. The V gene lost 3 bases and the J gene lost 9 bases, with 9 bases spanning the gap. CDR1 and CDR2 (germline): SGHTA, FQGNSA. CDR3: CASSFAVGEQFF. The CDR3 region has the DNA TGTGCCAGCAGCTTCGCGGTTGGTGAGCAGTTCTTC.

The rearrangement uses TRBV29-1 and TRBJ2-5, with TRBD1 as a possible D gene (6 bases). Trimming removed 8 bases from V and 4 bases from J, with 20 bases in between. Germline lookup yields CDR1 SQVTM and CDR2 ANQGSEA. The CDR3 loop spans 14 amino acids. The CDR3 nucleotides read TGCAGCTCCAAGGGGGTATCAAATGGAGAGACCCAGTACTTC. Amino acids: CSSKGVSNGETQYF.

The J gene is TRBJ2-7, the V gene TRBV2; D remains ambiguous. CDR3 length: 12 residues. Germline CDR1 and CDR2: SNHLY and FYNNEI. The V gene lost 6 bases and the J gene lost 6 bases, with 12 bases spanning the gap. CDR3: CASSINGPEQYF. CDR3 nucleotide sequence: TGTGCCAGCAGCATAAATGGGCCCGAGCAGTACTTC.

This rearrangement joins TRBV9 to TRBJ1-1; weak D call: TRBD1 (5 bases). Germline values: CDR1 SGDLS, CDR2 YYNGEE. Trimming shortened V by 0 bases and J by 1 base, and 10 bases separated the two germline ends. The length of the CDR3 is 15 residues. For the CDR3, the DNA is TGTGCCAGCAGCGTAGCCTTCCAGGGGAACACTGAAGCTTTCTTT. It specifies CASSVAFQGNTEAFF.

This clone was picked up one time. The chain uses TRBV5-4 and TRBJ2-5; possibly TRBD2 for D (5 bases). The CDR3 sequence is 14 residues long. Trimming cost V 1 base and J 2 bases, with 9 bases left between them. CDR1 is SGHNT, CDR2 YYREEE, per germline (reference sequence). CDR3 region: CASSLRREQETQYF. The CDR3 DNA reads TGTGCCAGCAGCTTGCGCCGGGAACAAGAGACCCAGTACTTC.

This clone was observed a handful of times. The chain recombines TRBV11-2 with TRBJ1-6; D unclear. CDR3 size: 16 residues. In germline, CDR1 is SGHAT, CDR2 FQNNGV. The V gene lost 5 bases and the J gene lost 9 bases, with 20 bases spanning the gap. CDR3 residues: CASSPFRRGVGSPLHF. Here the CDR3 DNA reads TGTGCCAGCAGCCCCTTCCGACGGGGAGTGGGTTCACCCCTCCACTTT.

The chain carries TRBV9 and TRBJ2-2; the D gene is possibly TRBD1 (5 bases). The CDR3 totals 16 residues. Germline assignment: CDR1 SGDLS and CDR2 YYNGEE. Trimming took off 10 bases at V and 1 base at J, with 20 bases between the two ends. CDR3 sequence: CAGPVGAAENTGELFF. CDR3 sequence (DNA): TGTGCCGGTCCCGTTGGGGCGGCGGAGAACACCGGGGAGCTGTTTTTT.

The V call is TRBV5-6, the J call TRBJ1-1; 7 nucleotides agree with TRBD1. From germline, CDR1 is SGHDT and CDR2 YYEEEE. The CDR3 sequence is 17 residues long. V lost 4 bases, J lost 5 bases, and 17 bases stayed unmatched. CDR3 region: CASSPRVGGKEKTEAFF. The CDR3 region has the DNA TGTGCCAGCAGCCCCCGGGTAGGGGGCAAGGAGAAAACTGAAGCTTTCTTT.

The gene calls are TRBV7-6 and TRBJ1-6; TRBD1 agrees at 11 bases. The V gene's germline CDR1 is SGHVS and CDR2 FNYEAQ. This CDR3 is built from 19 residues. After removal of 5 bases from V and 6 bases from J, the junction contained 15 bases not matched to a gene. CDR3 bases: TGTGCCAGCAGCCCCTACTTTACTGGGACAGGGGGTCTTAATTCACCCCTCCACTTT. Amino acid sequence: CASSPYFTGTGGLNSPLHF.

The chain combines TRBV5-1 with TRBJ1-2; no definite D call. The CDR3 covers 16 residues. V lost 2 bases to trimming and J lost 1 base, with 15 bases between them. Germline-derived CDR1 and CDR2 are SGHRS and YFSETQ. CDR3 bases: TGCGCCAGCAGCTTCGGCAGTGGAGGTGTTAACTATGGCTACACCTTC. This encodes CASSFGSGGVNYGYTF.

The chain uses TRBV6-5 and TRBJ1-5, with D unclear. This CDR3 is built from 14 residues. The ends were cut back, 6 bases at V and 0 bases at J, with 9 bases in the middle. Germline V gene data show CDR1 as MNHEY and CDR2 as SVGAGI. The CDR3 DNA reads TGTGCCAGCAGCCTGACACTTAGCAATCAGCCCCAGCATTTT. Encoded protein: CASSLTLSNQPQHF.

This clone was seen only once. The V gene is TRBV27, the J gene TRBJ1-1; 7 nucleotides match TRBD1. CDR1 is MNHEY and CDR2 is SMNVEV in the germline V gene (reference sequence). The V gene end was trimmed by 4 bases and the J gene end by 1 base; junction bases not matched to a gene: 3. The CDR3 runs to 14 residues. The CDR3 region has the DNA TGTGCCAGCAGTTCACAGGGGAGGAACACTGAAGCTTTCTTT. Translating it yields CASSSQGRNTEAFF.

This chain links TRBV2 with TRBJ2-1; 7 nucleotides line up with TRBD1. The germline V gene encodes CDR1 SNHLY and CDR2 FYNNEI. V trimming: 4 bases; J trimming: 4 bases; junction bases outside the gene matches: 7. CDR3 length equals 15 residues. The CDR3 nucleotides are TGTGCCAGCAGTGGAGGTCAGGGGGTTTACAATGAGCAGTTCTTC. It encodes CASSGGQGVYNEQFF.

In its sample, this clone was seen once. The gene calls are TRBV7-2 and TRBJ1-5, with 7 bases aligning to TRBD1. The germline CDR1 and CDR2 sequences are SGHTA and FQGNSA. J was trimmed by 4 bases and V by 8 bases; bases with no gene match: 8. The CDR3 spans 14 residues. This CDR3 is CASAPGGGNQPQHF. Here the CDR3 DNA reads TGTGCCAGCGCCCCAGGGGGTGGTAATCAGCCCCAGCATTTT.

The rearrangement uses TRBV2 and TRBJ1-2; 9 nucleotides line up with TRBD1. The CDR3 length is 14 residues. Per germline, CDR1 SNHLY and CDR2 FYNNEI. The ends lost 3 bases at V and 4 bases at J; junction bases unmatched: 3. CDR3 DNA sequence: TGTGCCAGCAGTGACACAGGGGGCGCCTATGGCTACACCTTC. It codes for CASSDTGGAYGYTF.

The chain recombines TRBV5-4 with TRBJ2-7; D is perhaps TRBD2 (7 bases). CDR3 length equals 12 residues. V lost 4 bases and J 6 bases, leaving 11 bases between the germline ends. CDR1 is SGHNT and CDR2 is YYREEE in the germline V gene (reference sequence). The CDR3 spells CASSPRGGEQYF. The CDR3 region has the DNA TGTGCCAGCAGCCCGAGGGGGGGCGAGCAGTACTTC.

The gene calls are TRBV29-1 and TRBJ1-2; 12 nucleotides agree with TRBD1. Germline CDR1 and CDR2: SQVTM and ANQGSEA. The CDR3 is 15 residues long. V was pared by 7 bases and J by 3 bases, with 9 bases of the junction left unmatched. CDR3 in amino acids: CSAFRDRGRDYGYTF. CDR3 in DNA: TGCAGCGCCTTTAGGGACAGGGGGCGGGACTATGGCTACACCTTC.

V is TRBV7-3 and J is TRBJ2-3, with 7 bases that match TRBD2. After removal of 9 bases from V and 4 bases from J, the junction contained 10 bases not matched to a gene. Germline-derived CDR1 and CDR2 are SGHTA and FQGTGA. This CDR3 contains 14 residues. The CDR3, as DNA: TGTGCCAGTCGCCCGACTAGCACATCAGATACGCAGTATTTT. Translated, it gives CASRPTSTSDTQYF.

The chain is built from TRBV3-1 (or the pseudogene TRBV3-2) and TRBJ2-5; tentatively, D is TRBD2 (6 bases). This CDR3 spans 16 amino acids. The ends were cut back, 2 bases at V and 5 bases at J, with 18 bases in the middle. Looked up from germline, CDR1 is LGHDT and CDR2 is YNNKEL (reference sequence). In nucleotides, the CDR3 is TGTGCCAGCAGCCAACACCCGACGGGAGAAGGGGAGACCCAGTACTTC. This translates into CASSQHPTGEGETQYF.

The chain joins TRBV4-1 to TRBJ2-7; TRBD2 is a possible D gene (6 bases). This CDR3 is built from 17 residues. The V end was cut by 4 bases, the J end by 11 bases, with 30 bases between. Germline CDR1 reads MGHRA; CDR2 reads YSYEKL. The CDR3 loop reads CASSREGSGRTGDREYF. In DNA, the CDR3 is TGCGCCAGCAGCCGAGAGGGGTCGGGCCGAACGGGGGACCGTGAGTACTTC.

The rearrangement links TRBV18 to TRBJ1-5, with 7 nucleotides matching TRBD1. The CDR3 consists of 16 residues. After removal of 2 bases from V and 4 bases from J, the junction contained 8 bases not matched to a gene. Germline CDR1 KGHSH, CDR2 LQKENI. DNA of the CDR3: TGTGCCAGCTCACCAGCTGGTGCAGGGGGAAATCAGCCCCAGCATTTT. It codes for CASSPAGAGGNQPQHF.

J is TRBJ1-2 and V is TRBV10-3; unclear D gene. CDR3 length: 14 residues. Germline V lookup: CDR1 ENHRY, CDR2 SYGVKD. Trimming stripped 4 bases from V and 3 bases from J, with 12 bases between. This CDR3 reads CAISAGGFYYGYTF. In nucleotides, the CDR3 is TGTGCCATCAGTGCAGGAGGTTTCTACTATGGCTACACCTTC.